The T cell receptor beta chain under discussion was sequenced for a study of CD8 T cells in ankylosing spondylitis. General study points: Previously reported in reactive arthritis synovial fluid and blood were some of the motif variants. Reportedly, disease-linked clones are significantly enriched in ankylosing spondylitis patients' matched synovial fluid.

CDR3 length equals 13 residues. V shed 0 bases and J shed 9 bases, with 11 bases lying between them. Germline assignment: CDR1 SGHDN and CDR2 FVKESK. This clonotype was detected a few times. Antigen unknown. TCRdb reprocessed the 5' RACE reads via MiXCR and lists one record per CDR3 protein. Among roughly 280,000 distinct CDR3 sequences listed, around 19% were seen once. J is TRBJ1-2 and V is TRBV14; D remains ambiguous. The sequencing input was blood, either unsorted or a sorted T cell fraction (not recorded which). The receptor comes from a male donor with ankylosing spondylitis or in good health (not recorded which). The DNA for the CDR3 is TGTGCCAGCAGCCAAGATAGGAGGTTTAGCTACACCTTC. It encodes CASSQDRRFSYTF. Variable domain in full (rest from reference TRBV14 and TRBJ1-2): EAGVTQFPSHSVIEKGQTVTLRCDPISGHDNLYWYRRVMGKEIKFLLHFVKESKQDESGMPNNRFLAERTGGTYSTLKVQPAELEDSGVYFCASSQDRRFSYTFGSGTRLTVV.